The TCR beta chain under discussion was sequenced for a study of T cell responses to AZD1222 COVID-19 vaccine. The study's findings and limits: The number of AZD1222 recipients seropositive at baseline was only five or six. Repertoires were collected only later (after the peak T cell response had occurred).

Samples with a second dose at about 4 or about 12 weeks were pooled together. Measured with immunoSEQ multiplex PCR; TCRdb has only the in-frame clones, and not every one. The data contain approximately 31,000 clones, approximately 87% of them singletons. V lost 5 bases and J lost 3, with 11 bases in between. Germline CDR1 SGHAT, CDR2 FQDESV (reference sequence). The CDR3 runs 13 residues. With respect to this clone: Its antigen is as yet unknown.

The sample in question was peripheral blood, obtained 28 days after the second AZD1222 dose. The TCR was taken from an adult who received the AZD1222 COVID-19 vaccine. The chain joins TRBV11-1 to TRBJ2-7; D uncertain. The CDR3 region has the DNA TGTGCCAGCAGCCAACGCGCGGACTACGAGCAGTACTTC. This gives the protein CASSQRADYEQYF.